This T cell receptor (beta chain) is drawn from a study of T-cell reconstitution after alpha-beta-depleted transplantation in children. General observations from the study: In patients about two months after transplant, alpha-beta T cells reportedly arose from several hundred expanded graft clones.

The CDR3 has 17 residues. Unmatched junction bases numbered 3, after V lost 1 base and J lost 4 bases. Points on this clonotype: What it recognizes is unknown.

Preparation of the TCRbeta library was carried out with unique molecular identifiers. TCRdb used MiXCR to reprocess the PCR reads, holding one entry per CDR3 protein. The sample contains some 550,000 distinct CDR3 sequences, 23% of which appear only once. This TCR was sampled from a boy younger than two who had a stem cell transplant for acute myeloid leukemia, so the T cells may come from the graft donor. The sequences come from PBMCs, mostly from graft donor cells, collected 360 days after TCRalphabeta/CD19-depleted stem cell transplant. The gene calls are TRBV12-3 or TRBV12-4 and TRBJ2-3, with TRBD2 identical over 15 bases. The CDR3 reads CASSLEGLAGGPDTQYF. The CDR3 bases are TGTGCCAGCAGTTTAGAAGGACTAGCGGGGGGGCCAGATACGCAGTATTTT.